These 10 T cell receptor beta chains came from one sample sequenced in a study of blood T cell repertoires in COVID-19. TCRdb's table, derived via immunoSEQ multiplex PCR, lists solely in-frame clones and lacks some. The data contain 90,000 to 110,000 clones, around 74% of them singletons. The specimen was peripheral blood. The receptors here all came from a woman in her 70s with acute or convalescent COVID-19.

The J gene is TRBJ2-1, the V gene TRBV9, with 10 bases matching TRBD2. CDR1 and CDR2 (germline): SGDLS, YYNGEE. Trimming cost V 0 bases and J 1 base; bases outside gene matches: 4. The CDR3 has 17 amino acids. DNA of the CDR3: TGTGCCAGCAGCGTAGACCCTAGCGGGGGTTCCTACAATGAGCAGTTCTTC. It yields the protein CASSVDPSGGSYNEQFF. Variable domain in full (rest from reference TRBV9 and TRBJ2-1): DSGVTQTPKHLITATGQRVTLRCSPRSGDLSVYWYQQSLDQGLQFLIQYYNGEERAKGNILERFSAQQFPDLHSELNLSSLELGDSALYFCASSVDPSGGSYNEQFFGPGTRLTVL.

The rearrangement links TRBV4-3 to TRBJ2-1, with TRBD2 as a possible D gene (6 bases). The germline CDR1 and CDR2 sequences are LGHNA and YSLEER. The CDR3 totals 19 residues. V lost 0 bases and J lost 0, with 18 bases in between. CDR3 protein: CASSQDLFLGGSSYNEQFF. The CDR3 nucleotides are TGCGCCAGCAGCCAAGATTTGTTTCTCGGGGGATCCTCCTACAATGAGCAGTTCTTC.

J is TRBJ1-2 and V is TRBV15; a possible D gene is TRBD1 (6 bases). CDR3 length equals 14 residues. Germline CDR1 reads LNHNV; CDR2 reads YYDKDF (reference sequence). V shed 3 bases and J shed 4 bases, with 12 bases lying between them. CDR3 sequence reads: CATSSRGRVYGYTF. The CDR3 coding sequence is TGTGCCACCAGCAGCAGGGGCAGGGTCTATGGCTACACCTTC.

The rearrangement uses TRBV2 and TRBJ1-2; possible D gene TRBD1, 5 bases. The CDR3 spans 14 residues. Trimming took 6 bases from V and 3 from J, leaving 14 bases between them. Germline CDR1 is SNHLY and CDR2 is FYNNEI. CDR3 region: CASRGPDSYYGYTF. The DNA of the CDR3 is TGTGCCAGCAGAGGCCCCGACAGTTACTATGGCTACACCTTC.

This chain connects TRBV6-1 to TRBJ2-7; 7 bases match TRBD2. V was pared by 2 bases and J by 4 bases, with 5 bases of the junction left unmatched. The CDR3 runs to 14 residues. CDR1 and CDR2 from the germline V gene are MNHNS and SASEGT. The CDR3 protein is CASSENGRGYEQYF. The CDR3 DNA reads as TGTGCCAGCAGTGAAAACGGGCGGGGGTACGAGCAGTACTTC.

This clone is a singleton in its sample. The chain links TRBV6-1 to TRBJ1-1; no definite D call. Germline CDR1 MNHNS, CDR2 SASEGT. V gave up 1 base and J gave up 6 bases, with 12 bases separating them. The CDR3 totals 14 residues. In DNA form, the CDR3 reads TGTGCCAGCAGTGAAGACACATTCATCGCTGAAGCTTTCTTT. Amino acids: CASSEDTFIAEAFF.

The chain uses TRBV19 and TRBJ1-5; 7 nucleotides align to TRBD1. The CDR3 runs 12 residues. Germline V gene lookup returns CDR1 LNHDA and CDR2 SQIVND (reference sequence). With V trimmed by 10 bases and J by 7 bases, 7 bases remained unmatched. DNA for the CDR3: TGTGCCACCGCGACAGGGTGGCAGCCCCAGCATTTT. Protein product: CATATGWQPQHF.

The chain has TRBV3-1 (or the pseudogene TRBV3-2) and TRBJ1-1; 8 nucleotides agree with TRBD1. Germline-derived CDR1 and CDR2 are LGHDT and YNNKEL (reference sequence). V shed 3 bases and J 6 bases; nucleotides not matched to a gene: 6. The CDR3 sequence is 14 residues long. Here the CDR3 reads CASSQEDRASEAFF. The CDR3 nucleotides are TGTGCCAGCAGCCAGGAGGACAGGGCTTCTGAAGCTTTCTTT.

The chain links TRBV19 to TRBJ1-4; 9 bases agree with TRBD1. CDR3 length: 14 amino acids. Trimming took 3 bases from V and 6 from J; bases not matched to a gene: 2. Germline CDR1 LNHDA, CDR2 SQIVND (reference sequence). In DNA, the CDR3 is TGTGCCAGTAGTATCCGGGACAGGGATGAAAAACTGTTTTTT. This gives the protein CASSIRDRDEKLFF.

The V gene is TRBV5-6, the J gene TRBJ1-2; D not resolved. Trimming took 0 bases from V and 8 from J, leaving 17 bases between them. The CDR3 totals 15 residues. Germline CDR1 SGHDT, CDR2 YYEEEE. The CDR3 reads CASSLDRFSPLGYTF. For the CDR3, the DNA is TGTGCCAGCAGCTTGGACAGATTCTCGCCTCTAGGCTACACCTTC.